A selection of T cell receptor beta chains follows, all from one sample in a study of control samples from healthy donors and cancer patients. Assay: immunoSEQ multiplex PCR; the TCRdb copy retains only in-frame clones and omits some. The sample lists more than 100,000 clones, around 93% occurring once. The sequenced sample consisted of blood. Every receptor here comes from a man younger than 35 in good health. Each CDR3 is given with its conserved first and last residue. Fields, in order: V gene, D gene, J gene, CDR3 DNA, CDR3 protein. D genes are given only for firm matches.

V: TRBV4-2; D: NA; J: TRBJ2-5; DNA: TGTGCCAGCAGCCAGGGACCGGGTCTCCAAGAGACCCAGTACTTC; CDR3: CASSQGPGLQETQYF
V: TRBV30; D: TRBD1; J: TRBJ2-7; DNA: TGTGCCTGGAGCCTAGGGACAGGTCTGGGGCAGTACTTC; CDR3: CAWSLGTGLGQYF
V: TRBV5-1; D: NA; J: TRBJ1-1; DNA: TGCGCCAGCAGCTTATGGGGCCCTGACACTGAAGCTTTCTTT; CDR3: CASSLWGPDTEAFF
V: TRBV7-3; D: TRBD1; J: TRBJ2-1; DNA: TGTGCCAGCAGCTTATTACCGGGACAGGCATACAATGAGCAGTTCTTC; CDR3: CASSLLPGQAYNEQFF
V: TRBV3-1/TRBV3-2; D: NA; J: TRBJ1-2; DNA: TGTGCCAGCAGCCAAGCCAGGGTCCCCTATGGCTACACCTTC; CDR3: CASSQARVPYGYTF
V: TRBV5-1; D: NA; J: TRBJ1-4; DNA: TGCGCCAGCAGCTCCCAGGGTACGGGAGAAAAACTGTTTTTT; CDR3: CASSSQGTGEKLFF
V: TRBV27; D: TRBD1; J: TRBJ1-5; DNA: TGTGCCAGCTCGATGGGGACAGATAGCAATCAGCCCCAGCATTTT; CDR3: CASSMGTDSNQPQHF
V: TRBV6-6; D: NA; J: TRBJ2-2; DNA: TGTGCCAGCACCCGAACAGGTTACACCGGGGAGCTGTTTTTT; CDR3: CASTRTGYTGELFF
V: TRBV7-9; D: NA; J: TRBJ2-3; DNA: TGTGCCAGCAGCTTACTGGCGGATACGCAGTATTTT; CDR3: CASSLLADTQYF
V: TRBV7-6; D: TRBD2; J: TRBJ2-7; DNA: TGTGCCAGCAGCGCCATAGCGGGGACCTACGAGCAGTACTTC; CDR3: CASSAIAGTYEQYF
V: TRBV7-3; D: TRBD2; J: TRBJ2-1; DNA: TGTGCCAGCAGCTTTTCCGGGGGGGCCAACTACAATGAGCAGTTCTTC; CDR3: CASSFSGGANYNEQFF